The clone carrying this T cell receptor (beta chain) showed up many times. The target antigen is unknown. They built TCR cDNA with 5'RACE template switching, a step that put in a universal primer site and UMIs. TCRdb reanalysed the 5' RACE reads using MiXCR and keeps one entry per CDR3 protein. The sample carries about 320,000 distinct CDR3 sequences, approximately 4% recorded once. These data originate in a study of T cells after yellow fever vaccination. General study findings and limits: It was a weaker secondary response, yet one that peaked faster, at day 5 versus 15.

The germline V and J ends were trimmed by 5 bases and 5 bases, with 11 bases remaining between them. The CDR3 contains 13 residues. The germline gives CDR1 MNHNY, CDR2 SVGAGI (reference sequence). The material sequenced was PBMCs, taken 15 days after the yellow fever booster vaccination. This TCR derives from a man younger than 35 who received the YFV17D yellow fever vaccine. The rearrangement links TRBV6-6 to TRBJ2-3; D gene ambiguous. In nucleotides, the CDR3 is TGTGCCAGCAGTCCCAGTACCGGAGATACGCAGTATTTT. This translates into CASSPSTGDTQYF.